This T cell receptor beta chain appears in the sequencing data of a study of blood T cell repertoires in COVID-19. Study overall: The samples span acute and convalescent COVID-19 from the United States, Italy and Spain. T cells, B-cell-depleted T cells, or PBMCs supplied cDNA or gDNA.

Study processing details: Reference gene primer amplification gave estimated nucleated cell counts. Measured with immunoSEQ multiplex PCR; TCRdb has only the in-frame clones, and not every one. Clone size and V and J calls were adopted from that table, with D and trimming inferred from the DNA. In the table there are around 60,000 clones, 75% to 90% of which are singletons. Germline values: CDR1 LGHDT, CDR2 YNNKEL (reference sequence). CDR3 size: 12 residues. Between the trimmed V and J ends, which lost 2 bases and 10 bases, there was a span of 11 bases. This chain connects TRBV3-1 (or the pseudogene TRBV3-2) to TRBJ1-2; D call uncertain. The sample was peripheral blood. This TCR was recovered from a man older than 75 with acute or convalescent COVID-19. CDR3 sequence reads: CASSQYEGSYTF. In DNA, the CDR3 is TGTGCCAGCAGCCAATATGAGGGATCCTACACCTTC.